This T cell receptor beta chain was identified in a study of T cells after yellow fever vaccination. Overall study: Preparing low-cell-number fractions relied on SMART-Seq v4 Ultra Low Input.

The TCR cDNA carried a universal primer site and UMIs from 5'RACE template switching. MiXCR was run by TCRdb on the 5' RACE reads, yielding one entry per CDR3 protein. The sample has 70,000 or so distinct CDR3 sequences, approximately 5% seen once. From germline, CDR1 is SGHTA and CDR2 FQGNSA. CDR3 length equals 15 residues. With V trimmed by 5 bases and J by 4 bases, 5 bases remained unmatched. This clonotype has at least ten counts. The antigen is not known. Regarding the study as a whole: Once the booster was given, most primary-vaccination clones reappeared, at over 95% for CD4 and over 75% for CD8. It was the secondary response that reached its peak faster, day 5 versus 15, but it was weaker.

This chain joins TRBV7-2 and TRBJ2-3; 11 bases line up with TRBD1. The source was CD4+ T cells sorted from PBMCs, collected more than 13 days after the first yellow fever vaccination. This TCR derives from a man aged 18 to 29 who received the YFV17D yellow fever vaccine. This CDR3 reads CASSRRDRGADTQYF. For the CDR3, the DNA is TGTGCCAGCAGCCGCCGGGACAGGGGGGCAGATACGCAGTATTTT.